This TCR beta chain comes out of a study of blood T cell repertoires in COVID-19 (dated by TCRdb to the early 2020s). Study-wide context: The collaborator samples originated in the United States, Italy and Spain and spanned the acute and convalescent phases of COVID-19. The repertoires were released in a freely available public database meant as a resource for research on the immune response to SARS-CoV-2. Deeply sampled blood TCRbeta repertoires from subjects exposed to, actively infected with, or recovered from COVID-19 were included in the dataset. HLA class I and class II types, where available, came from metadata supplied by the sample provider rather than from assay-based typing. Samples came from the ongoing ImmuneRACE study (first 160 participants) plus 1,254 subjects from 6 global collaborators. Nearly every sample came with metadata listing a de-identified subject ID, COVID-19 status, age in years and sex. The prospective study material was composed of cDNA or gDNA derived from T cells, B-cell-depleted T cells, or PBMCs. Results the study describes overall, beyond this receptor: The amount of clinical and demographic metadata varied by source and participant and was provided uncurated.

TCRbeta CDR3 regions were amplified from genomic DNA using the immunoSEQ Assay, a bias-controlled multiplex PCR. Per the authors' processing: The number of nucleated cells in each sample was estimated from the amplification of reference gene primers within the assay. To quantify the absolute abundance of each unique TCRbeta CDR3 rearrangement, sequence reads were collapsed and filtered. For each sample, productive Simpson clonality was calculated as the square root of Simpson's diversity index across productive rearrangements. TCRdb obtained this table from immuneACCESS and retained in-frame rearrangements with V and J assigned. These tables miss some clones; where compared with another copy, unresolved V genes account for less than half of the shortfall, and the remainder is unexplained. V and J calls and clone size follow that table, whereas D and trimming were derived from the DNA. The sample table shows a few hundred thousand clones, and around nine tenths are seen once. The ten largest clonotypes hold 11% of the sample.

V lost 2 bases and J lost 15 bases, and the count of bases not matched to a germline gene is 7. The CDR3 covers 13 residues, taking in both the cysteine and the phenylalanine. Of the read, only the CDR3 DNA is kept; its 39 bases are in frame from base 1. One collaborating source in Seattle enrolled patients during active infection and followed them longitudinally through the course of disease. Collaborating institutions collected whole blood in K2EDTA tubes following their own protocols. For TCRbeta analysis, collaborators shipped samples in one of three forms: frozen whole blood, isolated PBMCs, or DNA extracted from either of those sample types. As regards this clone: The target of this receptor is not known. The record has no base qualities; no much larger clone is one base away.

The TCR sequence derives from a woman aged 25 to 39 with COVID-19, enrolled during active disease. Input material: peripheral blood. The chain uses TRBV12-3 or TRBV12-4 and TRBJ2-1; TRBD2 matches 10 bases in the middle. In nucleotide form, the sequence is TGTGCCAGCAGTTTAAATAGCGGGAGGACTCCGTTCTTC. Its translation reads: CASSLNSGRTPFF.